This T cell receptor beta chain was captured in a study of shared clonotypes between healthy human individuals. Findings and caveats of the study: Relative to clonotypes present in all four donors, those not shared had lower generation probabilities.

TCRdb's table, derived via immunoSEQ multiplex PCR, lists solely in-frame clones and lacks some. The data hold 2 million to 2.5 million clones, with approximately 96% observed a single time. Among the donors, all were Caucasian adults who lived in Nashville, Tennessee. The authors divided CD4+ cells into CD45RA+ naive and CD45RA-negative memory subsets. CDR1 MDHEN and CDR2 SYDVKM come from the germline V gene. V dropped 7 bases and J dropped 5 bases, with 17 bases sitting between them. The CDR3 length is 14 residues. This clone was seen only once. Its matching antigen is unknown. This sequence joins TRBV28 and TRBJ2-5; no definite D call. This TCR derives from a man younger than 30 in good health. Sequencing was performed on naive CD4+ T cells sorted from blood. As for subset: CD45RA+ positively selected. CDR3 sequence reads: CASKPGGSVETQYF. CDR3 sequence (DNA): TGTGCCAGCAAACCGGGCGGCTCCGTGGAGACCCAGTACTTC. The full variable domain, its missing parts supplied by reference TRBV28 and TRBJ2-5, is DVKVTQSSRYLVKRTGEKVFLECVQDMDHENMFWYRQDPGLGLRLIYFSYDVKMKEKGDIPEGYSVSREKKERFSLILESASTNQTSMYLCASKPGGSVETQYFGPGTRLLVL.